This is a list of T cell receptor beta chains from one sample in a study of blood T cell repertoires in COVID-19. TCRdb's table, derived via immunoSEQ multiplex PCR, lists solely in-frame clones and lacks some. This sample carries a few hundred thousand clones, roughly 85% of them seen once, and the ten largest clones take approximately 3%. Specimen: peripheral blood. The source is a woman aged 25 to 39 with active or convalescent COVID-19. Each CDR3 is given with its conserved first and last residue. The D gene is left open where the match is weak. Size is omitted from some rows. Given values are once, few, many or a class for expanded clones.

clone size,J gene,V gene,D gene,CDR3 protein,CDR3 DNA
NA,TRBJ1-6,TRBV6-2/TRBV6-3,TRBD1,CASSPGTGTSYNSPLHF,TGTGCCAGCAGCCCCGGGACAGGGACCTCCTATAATTCACCCCTCCACTTT
NA,TRBJ1-2,TRBV25-1,NA,CASSEYQQGLSGYTF,TGTGCCAGCAGTGAATACCAGCAGGGTCTCAGTGGCTACACCTTC
NA,TRBJ1-2,TRBV5-6,NA,CASSFPGGNYYGYTF,TGTGCCAGCAGCTTTCCGGGGGGAAACTACTATGGCTACACCTTC
NA,TRBJ2-1,TRBV21-1,NA,CASSALEEDNEQFF,TGTGCCAGCAGCGCCCTAGAGGAAGACAATGAGCAGTTCTTC
NA,TRBJ1-2,TRBV14,NA,CASSQALTGVYGYTF,TGTGCCAGCAGCCAAGCGCTGACAGGAGTCTATGGCTACACCTTC
NA,TRBJ1-1,TRBV19,TRBD1,CASNTGTGVWWTRDTEAFF,TGTGCCAGTAACACCGGGACAGGGGTTTGGTGGACTCGGGACACTGAAGCTTTCTTT
once,TRBJ2-5,TRBV5-6,TRBD1,CASSFRGRVSETQYF,TGTGCCAGCAGCTTTAGGGGGCGCGTATCAGAGACCCAGTACTTC
NA,TRBJ1-3,TRBV7-2,NA,CASSSGRGSGNTIYF,TGTGCCAGCAGCTCGGGCAGGGGCTCTGGAAACACCATATATTTT
NA,TRBJ2-5,TRBV10-1,NA,CASSESRETQYF,TGCGCCAGCAGTGAGTCCCGAGAGACCCAGTACTTC
NA,TRBJ1-1,TRBV5-8,TRBD1,CASSGGRGDPNTEAFF,TGTGCCAGCAGCGGGGGCAGGGGGGATCCGAACACTGAAGCTTTCTTT
NA,TRBJ1-5,TRBV19,TRBD1,CASSMRQGGLGNQPQHF,TGTGCCAGTAGTATGAGACAGGGGGGATTGGGCAATCAGCCCCAGCATTTT
NA,TRBJ1-1,TRBV5-4,TRBD1,CASRRQGTMNTEAFF,TGTGCCAGCAGGAGACAGGGGACCATGAACACTGAAGCTTTCTTT
once,TRBJ1-2,TRBV29-1,NA,CSGGGDGYTF,TGCAGCGGGGGAGGAGATGGCTACACCTTC